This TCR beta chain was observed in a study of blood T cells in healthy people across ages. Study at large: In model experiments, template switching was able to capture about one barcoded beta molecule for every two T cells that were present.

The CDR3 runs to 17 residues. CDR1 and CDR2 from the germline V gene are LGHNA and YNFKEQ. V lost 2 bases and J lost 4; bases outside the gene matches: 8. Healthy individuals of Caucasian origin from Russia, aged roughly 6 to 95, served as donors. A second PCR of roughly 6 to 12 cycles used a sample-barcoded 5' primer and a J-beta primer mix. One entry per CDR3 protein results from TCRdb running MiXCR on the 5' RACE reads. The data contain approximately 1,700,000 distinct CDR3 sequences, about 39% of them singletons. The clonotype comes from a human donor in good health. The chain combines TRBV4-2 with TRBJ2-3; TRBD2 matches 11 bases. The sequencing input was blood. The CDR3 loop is CASSQRPSGGKSDTQYF. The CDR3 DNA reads TGTGCCAGCAGCCAAAGACCTAGCGGGGGGAAGTCAGATACGCAGTATTTT.